This is a list of T cell receptor beta chains from one sample in a study of shared clonotypes between healthy human individuals. Generated by immunoSEQ multiplex PCR, the TCRdb table keeps only in-frame clones and is missing some. This table holds around 1.9 million clones, 90% to 95% found once. Sequenced sample: naive CD8+ T cells from PBMCs. The source of these receptors is a man younger than 35 in good health. Some clones in this sample may be carry-over from other donors' samples. Each CDR3 is given with its conserved first and last residue. A D gene is named only where the DNA matches it firmly. For some rows the clone size is stated as once, few or many, or as a class when expanded; others skip it.

>.|TRBV9|TRBJ2-3|.
CASSVRRGSGTDTQYF
TGTGCCAGCAGCGTGCGGCGGGGTTCGGGCACAGATACGCAGTATTTT
>TRBD2|TRBV29-1|TRBJ2-1|.
CSVMSGTNNEQFF
TGCAGCGTAATGTCCGGGACTAACAATGAGCAGTTCTTC
>TRBD1|TRBV6-6|TRBJ1-1|once
CASSSRPGTGTSAFF
TGTGCCAGCAGTTCACGCCCCGGGACAGGGACATCTGCTTTCTTT
>TRBD2|TRBV4-2|TRBJ2-7|.
CASSQDIGLANEQYF
TGTGCCAGCAGCCAAGACATAGGACTAGCAAACGAGCAGTACTTC
>.|TRBV27|TRBJ2-7|once
CATRPGLSPYEQYF
TGTGCCACCCGACCGGGACTCTCTCCCTACGAGCAGTACTTC
>TRBD1|TRBV29-1|TRBJ1-5|.
CSARTGLGQPQHF
TGCAGCGCTAGGACAGGGTTGGGTCAGCCCCAGCATTTT
>.|TRBV10-2|TRBJ1-2|few
CASSESSWGGYTF
TGCGCCAGCAGTGAGTCTAGCTGGGGCGGCTACACCTTC
>.|TRBV2|TRBJ1-5|.
CASSPSWWSSNQPQHF
TGTGCCAGCAGCCCCTCTTGGTGGAGTAGCAATCAGCCCCAGCATTTT
>.|TRBV7-3|TRBJ2-7|.
CASSFGDRVLYEQYF
TGTGCCAGCAGCTTCGGTGACAGAGTCCTCTACGAGCAGTACTTC
>TRBD2|TRBV28|TRBJ2-1|.
CASSQTSGRHNEQFF
TGTGCCAGCAGCCAGACTAGCGGGAGACACAATGAGCAGTTCTTC
>.|TRBV27|TRBJ1-2|.
CASSLLGAYGYTF
TGTGCCAGCAGCCTTCTTGGGGCCTATGGCTACACCTTC
>TRBD2|TRBV11-2|TRBJ2-3|.
CASSFGGRQLDTQYF
TGTGCCAGCAGCTTTGGCGGGAGACAATTGGATACGCAGTATTTT
>.|TRBV5-5|TRBJ2-1|.
CASSLYLTDPLGDEQFF
TGTGCCAGCAGCTTGTATCTGACAGATCCCTTGGGTGATGAGCAGTTCTTC
>.|TRBV7-8|TRBJ1-2|once
CASSLGSAANYGYTF
TGTGCCAGCAGCTTAGGGTCGGCAGCTAACTATGGCTACACCTTC
>TRBD1|TRBV7-2|TRBJ1-5|.
CASSFWTGSQPQHF
TGTGCCAGCAGCTTTTGGACAGGGAGTCAGCCCCAGCATTTT
>TRBD1|TRBV28|TRBJ2-3|.
CASSHSPRQGADTQYF
TGTGCCAGCAGCCATTCCCCTCGACAGGGGGCGGATACGCAGTATTTT
>.|TRBV4-1|TRBJ1-1|.
CASSQTTGIETEAFF
TGCGCCAGCAGCCAAACGACAGGTATCGAAACTGAAGCTTTCTTT
>.|TRBV6-1|TRBJ2-2|.
CASSDGTQSTGELFF
TGTGCCAGCAGTGACGGGACGCAGAGTACCGGGGAGCTGTTTTTT
>TRBD2|TRBV19|TRBJ2-7|once
CASSMSSGRARYEQYF
TGTGCCAGTAGTATGTCTAGCGGGAGGGCCAGATACGAGCAGTACTTC
>.|TRBV5-1|TRBJ2-1|.
CASSLAPGTGDEQFF
TGCGCCAGCAGCTTGGCCCCAGGGACCGGTGATGAGCAGTTCTTC
>.|TRBV5-6|TRBJ1-6|.
CASSLAGASPLHF
TGTGCCAGCAGCCTGGCCGGAGCTTCACCCCTCCACTTT
>.|TRBV7-3|TRBJ2-1|.
CASSLTNSLYNEQFF
TGTGCCAGCAGCTTAACCAACTCCCTCTACAATGAGCAGTTCTTC
>.|TRBV29-1|TRBJ2-1|.
CSVRSRNYNEQFF
TGCAGCGTTCGAAGTAGGAACTACAATGAGCAGTTCTTC
>.|TRBV11-2|TRBJ1-1|.
CASSLEGANTEAFF
TGTGCCAGCAGCCTCGAGGGAGCGAACACTGAAGCTTTCTTT
>TRBD1|TRBV6-5|TRBJ1-1|.
CASSPMGQGSTEAFF
TGTGCCAGCAGTCCTATGGGACAGGGGTCGACTGAAGCTTTCTTT
>.|TRBV4-1|TRBJ2-5|.
CASSQDPTIQETQYF
TGCGCCAGCAGCCAAGATCCTACGATCCAAGAGACCCAGTACTTC
>.|TRBV9|TRBJ1-4|.
CASSAGPGEKLFF
TGTGCCAGCAGCGCGGGGCCGGGCGAAAAACTGTTTTTT
>TRBD2|TRBV19|TRBJ2-5|.
CASSIWAGEETQYF
TGTGCCAGTAGTATATGGGCGGGAGAAGAGACCCAGTACTTC
>TRBD1|TRBV18|TRBJ1-1|few
CASSPLRGTTEAFF
TGTGCCAGCTCACCGCTCAGGGGGACTACTGAAGCTTTCTTT
>TRBD1|TRBV27|TRBJ1-5|.
CASSLTGARQPQHF
TGTGCCAGCAGCTTGACAGGGGCCAGGCAGCCCCAGCATTTT
>.|TRBV30|TRBJ2-1|.
CAWNLGREAYNEQFF
TGTGCCTGGAATTTGGGGAGAGAGGCCTACAATGAGCAGTTCTTC
>TRBD1|TRBV11-2|TRBJ2-1|.
CASSTRGWGQSYNEQFF
TGTGCCAGCAGCACTAGGGGGTGGGGACAGTCCTACAATGAGCAGTTCTTC
>.|TRBV6-5|TRBJ1-4|.
CASSSEGVDEKLFF
TGTGCCAGCAGTTCTGAGGGGGTGGATGAAAAACTGTTTTTT
>.|TRBV11-2|TRBJ2-5|.
CASSLMIARDISPEETQYF
TGTGCCAGCAGCTTGATGATCGCCCGCGATATTTCCCCCGAAGAGACCCAGTACTTC
>.|TRBV28|TRBJ1-5|.
CASNLWAGVRNSNQPQHF
TGTGCCAGCAATTTATGGGCAGGCGTTAGGAATAGCAATCAGCCCCAGCATTTT
>.|TRBV7-8|TRBJ1-1|.
CASSWGEGIAFF
TGTGCCAGCAGCTGGGGGGAGGGAATAGCTTTCTTT
>TRBD1|TRBV7-9|TRBJ2-1|.
CASSLTGANEQFF
TGTGCCAGCAGCCTTACAGGGGCCAATGAGCAGTTCTTC
>TRBD1|TRBV5-1|TRBJ2-7|.
CASSLVSLGQGYEQYF
TGCGCCAGCAGCTTGGTGTCCTTGGGACAGGGCTACGAGCAGTACTTC
>TRBD2|TRBV6-5|TRBJ2-1|.
CASSYALAGVLGEQFF
TGTGCCAGCAGTTACGCACTAGCGGGGGTCCTAGGTGAGCAGTTCTTC
>.|TRBV5-4|TRBJ1-2|.
CASSLGGDYGYTF
TGTGCCAGCAGCTTGGGAGGGGACTATGGCTACACCTTC
>.|TRBV18|TRBJ2-7|.
CASSPRWEEWGGYEQYF
TGTGCCAGCTCACCACGGTGGGAGGAATGGGGTGGCTACGAGCAGTACTTC
>TRBD2|TRBV9|TRBJ2-3|once
CASSESGRITDTQYF
TGTGCCAGCAGTGAAAGCGGGAGAATCACAGATACGCAGTATTTT
>.|TRBV30|TRBJ2-3|.
CAWSVADASTDTQYF
TGTGCCTGGAGTGTAGCGGATGCTAGCACAGATACGCAGTATTTT
>.|TRBV7-9|TRBJ1-5|.
CASSLDRDQPQHF
TGTGCCAGCAGCTTGGATCGCGATCAGCCCCAGCATTTT
>TRBD1|TRBV29-1|TRBJ2-6|.
CSAALGQEDSGANVLTF
TGCAGCGCCGCATTGGGACAGGAAGACTCTGGGGCCAACGTCCTGACTTTC
>.|TRBV9|TRBJ1-2|.
CASSVAREANYGYTF
TGTGCCAGCAGCGTAGCCCGGGAAGCTAACTATGGCTACACCTTC
>TRBD2|TRBV7-8|TRBJ2-1|.
CASSSERGLNNEQFF
TGTGCCAGCAGCTCCGAGAGGGGACTAAACAATGAGCAGTTCTTC
>.|TRBV28|TRBJ1-5|.
CASSLPGASNQPQHF
TGTGCCAGCAGTTTACCAGGGGCTAGCAATCAGCCCCAGCATTTT
>.|TRBV27|TRBJ2-7|.
CASSRPGMPEPQYF
TGTGCCAGCAGCCGCCCCGGCATGCCAGAACCGCAGTACTTC
>.|TRBV9|TRBJ2-5|.
CASSVRPRETQYF
TGTGCCAGCAGCGTAAGGCCACGTGAGACCCAGTACTTC